The rows below give T cell receptor beta chains drawn from one sample of a study of beta chain features in type 1 diabetes. Assay: immunoSEQ multiplex PCR; the TCRdb copy retains only in-frame clones and omits some. Of around 170,000 clones listed, roughly 9% were seen once; the top ten hold under 0.75%. The specimen was central memory CD4+ T cells from blood. The source of these receptors is a woman aged 25-40 years with type 1 diabetes. Both conserved end residues are part of each CDR3. The D gene is left open where the match is weak. The size entry is marked missing in some rows and otherwise reads once, few, many or a size class.

j_call | v_call | clone_size | d_call | cdr3_aa | cdr3_nt
TRBJ2-2 | TRBV4-2 | few | NA | CASSRALVYSNTGELFF | TGTGCCAGCAGCCGTGCCCTCGTCTACTCGAACACCGGGGAGCTGTTTTTT
TRBJ1-2 | TRBV4-1 | few | NA | CASSLTTESYGYTF | TGCGCCAGCAGCCTTACAACAGAAAGCTATGGCTACACCTTC
TRBJ1-2 | TRBV6-5 | few | TRBD1 | CASSDAQGNGYTF | TGTGCCAGCAGTGACGCACAGGGGAATGGCTACACCTTC
TRBJ2-7 | TRBV9 | NA | TRBD1 | CASSVGGSGTVFYEQYF | TGTGCCAGCAGCGTAGGGGGGTCGGGGACAGTGTTCTACGAGCAGTACTTC
TRBJ2-7 | TRBV14 | many | TRBD1 | CASSLGTGTEQYF | TGTGCCAGCAGCCTTGGGACAGGGACCGAGCAGTACTTC
TRBJ2-7 | TRBV29-1 | few | TRBD2 | CSVVGLADAWEQYF | TGCAGCGTGGTGGGACTAGCTGATGCCTGGGAGCAGTACTTC
TRBJ2-2 | TRBV27 | NA | TRBD2 | CASSLAGAVTGELFF | TGTGCCAGCAGTTTAGCGGGAGCGGTAACCGGGGAGCTGTTTTTT
TRBJ2-7 | TRBV30 | NA | NA | CAWRSQGPYEQYF | TGTGCCTGGAGGTCACAGGGACCCTACGAGCAGTACTTC
TRBJ2-1 | TRBV28 | NA | TRBD2 | CASSPLGASGSNEQFF | TGTGCCAGCAGCCCATTAGGGGCTAGCGGGAGCAATGAGCAGTTCTTC
TRBJ2-7 | TRBV15 | NA | NA | CATSREEGVYEQYF | TGTGCCACCAGCAGAGAGGAGGGAGTATACGAGCAGTACTTC
TRBJ1-2 | TRBV30 | few | TRBD1 | CAWMRTGVYGYTF | TGTGCCTGGATGCGGACAGGGGTATACGGCTACACCTTC
TRBJ2-7 | TRBV7-2 | few | NA | CASSLAINSYEQYF | TGTGCCAGCAGCTTAGCAATAAACTCCTACGAGCAGTACTTC
TRBJ1-2 | TRBV2 | NA | TRBD1 | CASSGSGTAPYGYTF | TGTGCCAGCAGTGGATCCGGGACAGCACCATATGGCTACACCTTC
TRBJ2-2 | TRBV2 | once | NA | CASSIPRATSVTGELFF | TGTGCCAGCAGCATTCCGCGGGCGACGTCTGTAACCGGGGAGCTGTTTTTT
TRBJ2-3 | TRBV30 | many | NA | CAWSVPSGGGDSTDTQYF | TGTGCCTGGAGTGTACCGAGCGGAGGAGGGGATAGCACAGATACGCAGTATTTT
TRBJ2-2 | TRBV11-3 | NA | NA | CASSLDRELGELFF | TGTGCCAGCAGCTTAGATCGGGAGCTCGGGGAGCTGTTTTTT
TRBJ1-2 | TRBV18 | many | NA | CASSPPSRFNYGYTF | TGTGCCAGCTCACCACCTAGTCGATTTAACTATGGCTACACCTTC
TRBJ1-2 | TRBV19 | few | NA | CASSPRSNGYTF | TGTGCCAGTAGTCCTAGGAGTAATGGCTACACCTTC
TRBJ2-3 | TRBV6-6 | few | TRBD2 | CASSYPREGNTDTQYF | TGTGCCAGCAGTTATCCGCGGGAGGGTAACACAGATACGCAGTATTTT
TRBJ1-4 | TRBV27 | NA | TRBD1 | CASRTGREKLFF | TGTGCCAGCAGGACAGGGAGAGAAAAACTGTTTTTT
TRBJ2-7 | TRBV10-3 | few | TRBD2 | CAISESSSGNYEQYF | TGTGCCATCAGTGAGTCGTCTAGCGGGAACTACGAGCAGTACTTC
TRBJ2-3 | TRBV5-4 | many | NA | CASSLQAGDTDTQYF | TGTGCCAGCAGCTTGCAAGCGGGTGACACAGATACGCAGTATTTT
TRBJ2-5 | TRBV30 | NA | TRBD2 | CAWRGAGYSGRLGETQYF | TGTGCCTGGAGAGGGGCAGGGTATAGCGGGAGGTTAGGGGAGACCCAGTACTTC
TRBJ1-2 | TRBV27 | NA | NA | CASSRGNYGYTF | TGTGCCAGCAGTCGGGGGAACTATGGCTACACCTTC
TRBJ2-3 | TRBV5-4 | once | NA | CASSSRKGWITDTQYF | TGTGCCAGCAGCTCCCGAAAGGGGTGGATCACAGATACGCAGTATTTT
TRBJ1-5 | TRBV15 | few | TRBD1 | CATSTSGTGGLEPQHF | TGTGCCACCAGCACCTCCGGGACAGGGGGTTTGGAGCCCCAGCATTTT
TRBJ1-1 | TRBV10-3 | few | NA | CASYGGGTEAFF | TGTGCCTCCTATGGGGGGGGCACTGAAGCTTTCTTT
TRBJ2-5 | TRBV11-2 | NA | NA | CASSLEIERLETQYF | TGTGCCAGCAGCTTAGAAATTGAGAGGTTAGAGACCCAGTACTTC
TRBJ2-7 | TRBV29-1 | few | TRBD1 | CSGGTGTGGEQYF | TGCAGCGGGGGGACCGGGACAGGGGGCGAGCAGTACTTC
TRBJ1-1 | TRBV11-2 | NA | NA | CASSLEQGTEAFF | TGTGCCAGCAGCTTAGAACAGGGAACTGAAGCTTTCTTT
TRBJ2-7 | TRBV23-1 | many | TRBD1 | CASSQGDRGWNEQYF | TGCGCCAGCAGTCAAGGGGACAGGGGGTGGAACGAGCAGTACTTC
TRBJ1-1 | TRBV11-3 | NA | TRBD1 | CASSISRDRGSFF | TGTGCCAGCAGCATCTCCCGGGACAGGGGGTCTTTCTTT
TRBJ2-5 | TRBV7-9 | NA | TRBD2 | CASSLISGHQETQYF | TGTGCCAGCAGCTTAATTAGCGGGCACCAAGAGACCCAGTACTTC
TRBJ1-5 | TRBV12-5 | NA | NA | CASGLERTAQHF | TGTGCTAGTGGTTTGGAACGGACAGCCCAGCATTTT
TRBJ1-1 | TRBV30 | few | NA | CACPGQGGSLGTEAFF | TGTGCCTGCCCCGGCCAGGGAGGCAGTTTGGGCACTGAAGCTTTCTTT
TRBJ2-5 | TRBV2 | few | NA | CASSEGTAGLETQYF | TGTGCCAGCAGTGAAGGGACAGCCGGATTGGAGACCCAGTACTTC
TRBJ2-7 | TRBV7-7 | NA | TRBD2 | CASSSGTMSYEQYF | TGTGCTAGCAGCTCAGGGACTATGTCCTACGAGCAGTACTTC
TRBJ2-7 | TRBV5-5 | NA | NA | CASSLQNYEQYF | TGTGCCAGCAGCTTACAAAATTACGAGCAGTACTTC
TRBJ1-4 | TRBV29-1 | NA | NA | CSIGEVNEKLFF | TGCAGCATTGGGGAGGTTAATGAAAAACTGTTTTTT
TRBJ1-5 | TRBV2 | NA | NA | CASSLQGTNSNQPQHF | TGTGCCAGCAGCTTGCAGGGGACTAATAGCAATCAGCCCCAGCATTTT
TRBJ1-2 | TRBV25-1 | few | TRBD1 | CASSATRRGQLNYGYTF | TGTGCCAGCAGTGCCACGAGGAGGGGGCAGTTGAACTATGGCTACACCTTC
TRBJ2-7 | TRBV28 | NA | NA | CASTGGAGEQYF | TGTGCCAGCACAGGGGGTGCGGGGGAGCAGTACTTC
TRBJ2-2 | TRBV30 | few | TRBD1 | CAWCPGQGVTGELFF | TGTGCCTGGTGTCCGGGACAGGGGGTAACCGGGGAGCTGTTTTTT
TRBJ1-2 | TRBV6-5 | few | TRBD1 | CATLRTGNNGYTF | TGTGCCACACTCCGGACAGGGAATAACGGCTACACCTTC
TRBJ1-4 | TRBV7-3 | few | TRBD1 | CASSPTGTVNEKLFF | TGTGCCAGCAGCCCAACCGGGACAGTGAATGAAAAACTGTTTTTT